This is a list of T cell receptor beta chains from one sample in a study of blood T cell repertoires in COVID-19. Assay: immunoSEQ multiplex PCR; the TCRdb copy retains only in-frame clones and omits some. The table includes 55,000 to 65,000 clones, 80% to 95% detected once. Material for sequencing was peripheral blood. These receptors all stem from a woman over 75 with active COVID-19. Both conserved end residues are part of each CDR3. Fields, in order: CDR3 DNA, CDR3 protein, D gene, V gene, clone size, J gene. A D gene is named only where the DNA matches it firmly. Clone size is stated in some rows and not others, as once, few, many or a class when expanded.

DNA: TGTGCCAGCAGTTTACTCGTTTCCTACAATGAGCAGTTCTTC
CDR3: CASSLLVSYNEQFF
D: .
V: TRBV27
size: once
J: TRBJ2-1

DNA: TGTGCCAGCAGCTTAGAAGGACAGGCTGGCTACACCTTC
CDR3: CASSLEGQAGYTF
D: TRBD1
V: TRBV7-9
size: .
J: TRBJ1-2

DNA: TGTGCCAGCAGTCGCGATCCGGGACAGGGGATCGGAAACTATGGCTACACCTTC
CDR3: CASSRDPGQGIGNYGYTF
D: TRBD1
V: TRBV6-6
size: .
J: TRBJ1-2

DNA: TGTGCCAGCAGCCCCGGGACTAGCGGGGTGAGGGAGCAGTACTTC
CDR3: CASSPGTSGVREQYF
D: TRBD2
V: TRBV28
size: .
J: TRBJ2-7

DNA: TGCGCCAGCAGCTTGGGTCTCCAGGACACCGGGGAGCTGTTTTTT
CDR3: CASSLGLQDTGELFF
D: .
V: TRBV5-1
size: once
J: TRBJ2-2

DNA: TGTGCCAGCTCAACCGGGGTTTCGGACACTGAAGCTTTCTTT
CDR3: CASSTGVSDTEAFF
D: .
V: TRBV28
size: .
J: TRBJ1-1

DNA: TGTGCCAGCAGCCATGGTAGCGGGAGGACAGCCGGGGAGCTGTTTTTT
CDR3: CASSHGSGRTAGELFF
D: TRBD2
V: TRBV4-2
size: .
J: TRBJ2-2

DNA: TGCGCCAGCAGTGAGCAGGGGCAGGGGAACACTGAAGCTTTCTTT
CDR3: CASSEQGQGNTEAFF
D: .
V: TRBV10-1
size: few
J: TRBJ1-1

DNA: TGTGCCAGCAGCGTAGCTTTTCTAGCGGGGGGCCTTAGCACAGATACGCAGTATTTT
CDR3: CASSVAFLAGGLSTDTQYF
D: TRBD2
V: TRBV9
size: .
J: TRBJ2-3

DNA: TGTGCCAGCAGCCCCGAGAGCGGAACCGCCTACAATGAGCAGTTCTTC
CDR3: CASSPESGTAYNEQFF
D: .
V: TRBV7-9
size: once
J: TRBJ2-1

DNA: TGTGCCAGCAGCTCGGACAGAGAGGGGGATCAGCCCCAGCATTTT
CDR3: CASSSDREGDQPQHF
D: .
V: TRBV7-9
size: once
J: TRBJ1-5

DNA: TGTGCCTGGGGGACAGGGCTAGCCAAAAACATTCAGTACTTC
CDR3: CAWGTGLAKNIQYF
D: TRBD1
V: TRBV30
size: .
J: TRBJ2-4

DNA: TGTGCCAGCAGCACTACAGGTGGTAATTCACCCCTCCACTTT
CDR3: CASSTTGGNSPLHF
D: .
V: TRBV7-2
size: few
J: TRBJ1-6

DNA: TGTGCCAGCAGCTTAGCGCCGGCCTCGGCGGTCTTC
CDR3: CASSLAPASAVF
D: .
V: TRBV7-2
size: .
J: TRBJ2-1

DNA: TGTGCCAGCAGTGAAGTATTTCCGTTCCGGGACAGCAACACCGGGGAGCTGTTTTTT
CDR3: CASSEVFPFRDSNTGELFF
D: TRBD1
V: TRBV6-1
size: .
J: TRBJ2-2

DNA: TGTGCCAGCAGCCAAGAGAATAGCGGGGGGTACAATGAGCAGTTCTTC
CDR3: CASSQENSGGYNEQFF
D: TRBD2
V: TRBV4-2
size: .
J: TRBJ2-1

DNA: TGTGCCAGCAGCCAACCCTGGACAGGGATCTTTTACGAGCAGTACTTC
CDR3: CASSQPWTGIFYEQYF
D: TRBD1
V: TRBV28
size: .
J: TRBJ2-7

DNA: TGTGCCAGCAAACGGGACAGGGAGGGTGAAAAACTGTTTTTT
CDR3: CASKRDREGEKLFF
D: TRBD1
V: TRBV28
size: .
J: TRBJ1-4